This T cell receptor (beta chain) was recorded in a study of CDR3 diversity in severe acne (dated by TCRdb to the late 2010s). The CDR3, cysteine through phenylalanine, is 16 amino acids long. CDR3 DNA is the only sequence kept; it has 48 bases, read in frame from the first base. In the germline V gene, CDR1 corresponds to SNHLY and CDR2 to FYNNEI. V is shortened by 2 bases, J by 1 base, and the region joining them spans 12 bases. Details on this clonotype: Its antigen remains undetermined. Base qualities are missing; no much larger clone stands one base away.

Library construction relied on PCR. The instrument given in TCRdb is Illumina HiSeq 2000. TCRdb itself trimmed the public reads at Q25 with fastp, ran MiXCR and retained productive beta chains. Entries are consolidated by CDR3 protein sequence, retaining the most common genes and DNA. For this sample there are about 85,000 distinct CDR3 sequences; about 52% appear just once. The ten largest make up over 9% of the sample. The sequence was obtained from a male donor in good health, serving as a control. The chain was built from TRBV2 and TRBJ2-1; the D gene may be TRBD1 or TRBD2, since each aligns over 5 bases. Input material: blood. The nucleotide sequence is TGTGCCAGCAGTGAATTTCCGGGACGGTCCTACAATGAGCAGTTCTTC. This translates into CASSEFPGRSYNEQFF. The CDR3 plus the reference TRBV2 and TRBJ2-1 genes for the other parts give the full variable domain: EPEVTQTPSHQVTQMGQEVILRCVPISNHLYFYWYRQILGQKVEFLVSFYNNEISEKSEIFDDQFSVERPDGSNFTLKIRSTKLEDSAMYFCASSEFPGRSYNEQFFGPGTRLTVL.